The clone carrying this T cell receptor beta chain was seen a handful of times. No antigen is known for it. No fewer than 5 micrograms of total RNA were isolated from every sample. The CDR3 is 11 residues long. V was shortened by 5 bases and J by 7 bases, with 8 bases between the two germline ends. Germline loops: CDR1 LGHNA, CDR2 YSLEER. For the second PCR, which ran for about 6 to 11 cycles, a sample-barcoded 5' primer and a J-beta primer mix were used. One entry per CDR3 protein, called by TCRdb with MiXCR from the 5' RACE reads. Of some 1.1 million distinct CDR3 sequences listed, around two fifths are singletons. This specimen belongs to a study of blood T cells in healthy people across ages. General study points: Researchers report that TCR beta diversity correlated strongly with naive T cell percentage.

This receptor was obtained from a man between 18 and 35 years old in good health. Sequenced sample: blood. The V and J genes are TRBV4-3 and TRBJ1-2; tentative D call: TRBD1 (5 bases). Here the CDR3 DNA reads TGCGCCAGCAGCGGGACGTCTGGCTACACCTTC. It translates to CASSGTSGYTF.